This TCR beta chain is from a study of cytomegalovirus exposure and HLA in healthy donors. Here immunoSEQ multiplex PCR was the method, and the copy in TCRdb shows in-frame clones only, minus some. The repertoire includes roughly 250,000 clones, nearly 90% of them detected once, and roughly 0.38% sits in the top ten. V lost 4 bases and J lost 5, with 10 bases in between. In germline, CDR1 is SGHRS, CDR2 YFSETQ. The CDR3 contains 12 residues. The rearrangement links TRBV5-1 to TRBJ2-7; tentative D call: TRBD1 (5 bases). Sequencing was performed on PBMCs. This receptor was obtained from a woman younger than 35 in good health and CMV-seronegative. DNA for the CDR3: TGCGCCAGCAGCATAGGGGCGCACGAGCAGTACTTC. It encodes CASSIGAHEQYF.